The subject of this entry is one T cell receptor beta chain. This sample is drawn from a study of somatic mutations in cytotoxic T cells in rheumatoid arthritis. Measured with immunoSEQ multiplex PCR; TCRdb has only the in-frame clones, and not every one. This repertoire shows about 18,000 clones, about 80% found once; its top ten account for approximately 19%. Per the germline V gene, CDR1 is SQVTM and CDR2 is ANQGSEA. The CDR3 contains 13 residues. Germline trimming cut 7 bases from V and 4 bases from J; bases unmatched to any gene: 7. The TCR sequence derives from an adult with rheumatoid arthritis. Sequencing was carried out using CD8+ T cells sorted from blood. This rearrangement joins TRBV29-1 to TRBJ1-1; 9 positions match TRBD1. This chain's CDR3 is CSDLGQGSTEAFF. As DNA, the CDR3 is TGCAGCGATCTAGGACAGGGGAGCACTGAAGCTTTCTTT.